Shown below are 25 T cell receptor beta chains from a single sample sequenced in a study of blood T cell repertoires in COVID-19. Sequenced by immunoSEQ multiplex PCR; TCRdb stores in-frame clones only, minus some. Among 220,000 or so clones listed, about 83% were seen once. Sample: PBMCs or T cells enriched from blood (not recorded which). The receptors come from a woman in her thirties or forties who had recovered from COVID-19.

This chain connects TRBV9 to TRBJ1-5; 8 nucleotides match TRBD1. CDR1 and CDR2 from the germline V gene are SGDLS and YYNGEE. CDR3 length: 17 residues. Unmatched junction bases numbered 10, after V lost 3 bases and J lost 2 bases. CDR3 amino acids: CASSDRQGQKGNQPQHF. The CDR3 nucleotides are TGTGCCAGCAGCGACCGACAGGGGCAAAAGGGCAATCAGCCCCAGCATTTT. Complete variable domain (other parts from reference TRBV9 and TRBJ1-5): DSGVTQTPKHLITATGQRVTLRCSPRSGDLSVYWYQQSLDQGLQFLIQYYNGEERAKGNILERFSAQQFPDLHSELNLSSLELGDSALYFCASSDRQGQKGNQPQHFGDGTRLSIL.

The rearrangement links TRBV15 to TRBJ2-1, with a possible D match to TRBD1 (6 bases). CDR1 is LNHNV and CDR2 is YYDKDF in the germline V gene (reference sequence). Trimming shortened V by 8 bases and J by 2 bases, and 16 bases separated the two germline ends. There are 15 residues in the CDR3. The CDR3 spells CATFVPGDPYNEQFF. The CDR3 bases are TGTGCCACCTTTGTACCAGGGGATCCCTACAATGAGCAGTTCTTC.

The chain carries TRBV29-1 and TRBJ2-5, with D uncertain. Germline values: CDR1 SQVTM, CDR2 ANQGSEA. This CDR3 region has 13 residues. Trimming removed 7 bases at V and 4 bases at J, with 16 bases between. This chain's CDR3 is CSALFSLRETQYF. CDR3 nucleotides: TGCAGCGCCCTGTTTTCTCTCCGAGAGACCCAGTACTTC.

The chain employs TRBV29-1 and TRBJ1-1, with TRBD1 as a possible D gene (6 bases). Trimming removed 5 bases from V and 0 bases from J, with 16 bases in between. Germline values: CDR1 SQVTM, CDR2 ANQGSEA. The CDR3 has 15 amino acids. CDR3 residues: CSVRFRQALNTEAFF. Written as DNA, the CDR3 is TGCAGCGTTCGTTTTCGACAGGCCCTGAACACTGAAGCTTTCTTT.

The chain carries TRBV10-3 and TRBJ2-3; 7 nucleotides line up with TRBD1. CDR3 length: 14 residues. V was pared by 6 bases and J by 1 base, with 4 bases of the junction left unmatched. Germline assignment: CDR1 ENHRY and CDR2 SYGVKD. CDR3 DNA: TGTGCCATCAGCTATGACAGGGGCACAGATACGCAGTATTTT. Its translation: CAISYDRGTDTQYF.

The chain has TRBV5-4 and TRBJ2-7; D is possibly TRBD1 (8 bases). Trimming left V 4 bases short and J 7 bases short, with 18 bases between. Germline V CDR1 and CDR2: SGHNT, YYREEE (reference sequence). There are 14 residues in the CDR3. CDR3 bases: TGTGCCAGCAGCCGGGGGGACAGGTGGAGGGAGCAGTACTTC. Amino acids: CASSRGDRWREQYF.

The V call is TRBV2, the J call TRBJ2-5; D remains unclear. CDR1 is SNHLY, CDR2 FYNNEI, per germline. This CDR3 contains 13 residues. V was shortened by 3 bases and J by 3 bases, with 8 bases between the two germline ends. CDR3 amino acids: CASSEMIEETQYF. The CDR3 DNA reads TGTGCCAGCAGTGAGATGATAGAAGAGACCCAGTACTTC.

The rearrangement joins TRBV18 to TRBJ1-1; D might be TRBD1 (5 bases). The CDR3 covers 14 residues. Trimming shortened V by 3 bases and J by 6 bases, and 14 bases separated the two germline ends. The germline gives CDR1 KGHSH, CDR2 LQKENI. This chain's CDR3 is CASSPLGEGAEAFF. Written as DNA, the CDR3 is TGTGCCAGCTCACCCTTGGGGGAGGGAGCTGAAGCTTTCTTT.

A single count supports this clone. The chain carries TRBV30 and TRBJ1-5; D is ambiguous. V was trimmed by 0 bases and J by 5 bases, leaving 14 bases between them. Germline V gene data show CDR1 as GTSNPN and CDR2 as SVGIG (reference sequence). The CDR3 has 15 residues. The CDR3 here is CAWSVGGYSYQPQHF. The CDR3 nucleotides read TGTGCCTGGAGTGTAGGAGGCTATTCGTATCAGCCCCAGCATTTT.

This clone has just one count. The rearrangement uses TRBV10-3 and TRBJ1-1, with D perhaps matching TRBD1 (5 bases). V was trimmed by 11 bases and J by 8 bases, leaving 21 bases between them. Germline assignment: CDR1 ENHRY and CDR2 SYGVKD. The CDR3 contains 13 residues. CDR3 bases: TGTGCCGCAGGCGGGGCGGGAAAGATCGAAGCTTTCTTT. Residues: CAAGGAGKIEAFF.

Here the CDR3 reads CASRPRQSATNEKLFF. In DNA form, the CDR3 reads TGTGCCAGCAGACCTAGACAGAGCGCAACTAATGAAAAACTGTTTTTT. The chain carries TRBV27 and TRBJ1-4, with D possibly TRBD1 on 5 matching bases. Germline V gene lookup returns CDR1 MNHEY and CDR2 SMNVEV (reference sequence). CDR3 length: 16 amino acids. Trimming took off 6 bases at V and 0 bases at J, with 14 bases between the two ends. The complete variable domain, with remaining parts taken from reference TRBV27 and TRBJ1-4, reads EAQVTQNPRYLITVTGKKLTVTCSQNMNHEYMSWYRQDPGLGLRQIYYSMNVEVTDKGDVPEGYKVSRKEKRNFPLILESPSPNQTSLYFCASRPRQSATNEKLFFGSGTQLSVL.

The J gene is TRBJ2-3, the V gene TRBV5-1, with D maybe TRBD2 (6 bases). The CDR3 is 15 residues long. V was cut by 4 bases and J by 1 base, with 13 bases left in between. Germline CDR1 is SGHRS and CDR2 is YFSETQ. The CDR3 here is CASSRTGGGTDTQYF. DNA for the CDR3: TGCGCCAGCAGCCGAACCGGAGGGGGCACAGATACGCAGTATTTT.

CDR3 in DNA: TGTGCCAGCAGTGAAGATAGGACACTCCAAGAGACCCAGTACTTC. Translating gives CASSEDRTLQETQYF. The rearrangement uses TRBV6-1 and TRBJ2-5; weak D call: TRBD1 (5 bases). The CDR3 length is 15 residues. V gave up 1 base and J gave up 1 base, with 10 bases separating them. Per germline, CDR1 MNHNS and CDR2 SASEGT.

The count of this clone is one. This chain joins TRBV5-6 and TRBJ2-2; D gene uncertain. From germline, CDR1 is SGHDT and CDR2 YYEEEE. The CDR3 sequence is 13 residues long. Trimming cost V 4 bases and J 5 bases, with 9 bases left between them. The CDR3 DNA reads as TGTGCCAGCAGCCGAGTCGCTACCGGGGAGCTGTTTTTT. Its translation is CASSRVATGELFF.

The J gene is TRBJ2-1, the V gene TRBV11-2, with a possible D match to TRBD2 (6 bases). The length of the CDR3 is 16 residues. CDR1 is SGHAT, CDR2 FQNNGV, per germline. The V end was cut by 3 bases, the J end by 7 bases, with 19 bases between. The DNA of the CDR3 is TGTGCCAGCAGCTTGAATCTAGCGTTGGGGCTTAATGAGCAGTTCTTC. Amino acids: CASSLNLALGLNEQFF.

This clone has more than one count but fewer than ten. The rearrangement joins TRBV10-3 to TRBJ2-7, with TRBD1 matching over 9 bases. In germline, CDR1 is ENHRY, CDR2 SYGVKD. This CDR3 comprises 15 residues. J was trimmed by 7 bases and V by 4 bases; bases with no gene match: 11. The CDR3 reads CAISVSDRGEREQYF. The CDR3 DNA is TGTGCCATCAGTGTATCGGACAGGGGAGAGAGGGAGCAGTACTTC.

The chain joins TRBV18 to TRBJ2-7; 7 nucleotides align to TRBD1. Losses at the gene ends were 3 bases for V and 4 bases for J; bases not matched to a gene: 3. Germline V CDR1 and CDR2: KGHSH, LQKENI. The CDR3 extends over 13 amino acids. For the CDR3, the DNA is TGTGCCAGCTCACCGGGACAGAATTACGAGCAGTACTTC. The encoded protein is CASSPGQNYEQYF.

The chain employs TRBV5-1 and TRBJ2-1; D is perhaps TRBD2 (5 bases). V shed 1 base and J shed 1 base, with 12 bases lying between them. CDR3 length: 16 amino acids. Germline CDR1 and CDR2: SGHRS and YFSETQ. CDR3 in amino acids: CASSLRDGRSYNEQFF. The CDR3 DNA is TGCGCCAGCAGCTTGCGGGATGGCCGATCCTACAATGAGCAGTTCTTC.

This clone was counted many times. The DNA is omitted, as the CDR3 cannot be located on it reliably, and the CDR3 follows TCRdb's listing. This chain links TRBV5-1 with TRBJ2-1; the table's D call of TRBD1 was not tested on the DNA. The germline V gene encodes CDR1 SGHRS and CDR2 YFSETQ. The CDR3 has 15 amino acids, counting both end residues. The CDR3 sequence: CASSSSTGAYNEQFF.

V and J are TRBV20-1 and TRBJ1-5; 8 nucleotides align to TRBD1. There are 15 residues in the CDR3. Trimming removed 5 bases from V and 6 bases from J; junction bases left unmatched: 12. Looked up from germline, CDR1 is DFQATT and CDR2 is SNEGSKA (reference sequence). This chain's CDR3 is CSAGADRAGGQPQHF. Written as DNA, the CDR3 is TGCAGTGCTGGTGCGGACAGGGCCGGGGGTCAGCCCCAGCATTTT.

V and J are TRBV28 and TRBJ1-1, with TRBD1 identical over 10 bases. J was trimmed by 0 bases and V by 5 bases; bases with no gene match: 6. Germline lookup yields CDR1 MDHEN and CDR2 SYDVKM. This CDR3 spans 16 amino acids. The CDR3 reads CASSPRTGGMNTEAFF. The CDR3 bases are TGTGCCAGCAGTCCTCGGACAGGGGGGATGAACACTGAAGCTTTCTTT.

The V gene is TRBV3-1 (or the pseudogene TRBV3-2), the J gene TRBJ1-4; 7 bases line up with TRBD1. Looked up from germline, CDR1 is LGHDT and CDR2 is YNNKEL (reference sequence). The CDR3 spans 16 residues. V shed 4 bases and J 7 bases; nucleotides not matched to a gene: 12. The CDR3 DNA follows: TGTGCCAGCAGCCCTACCATTGAAGGGGGCACTGAAAAACTGTTTTTT. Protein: CASSPTIEGGTEKLFF.

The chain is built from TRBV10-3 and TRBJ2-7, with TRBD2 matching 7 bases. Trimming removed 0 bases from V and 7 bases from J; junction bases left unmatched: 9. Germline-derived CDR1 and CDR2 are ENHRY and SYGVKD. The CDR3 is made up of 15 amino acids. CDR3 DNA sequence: TGTGCCATCAGTGAGTCTATCGGGGGAGGGCAAGAGCAGTACTTC. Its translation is CAISESIGGGQEQYF.

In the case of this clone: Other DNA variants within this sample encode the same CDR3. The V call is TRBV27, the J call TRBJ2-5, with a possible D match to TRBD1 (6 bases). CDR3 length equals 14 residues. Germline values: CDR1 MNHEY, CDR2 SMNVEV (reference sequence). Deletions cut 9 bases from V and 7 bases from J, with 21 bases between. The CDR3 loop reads CASSPGQTLGTQYF. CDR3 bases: TGTGCCAGTAGTCCCGGACAGACCCTGGGGACCCAGTACTTC.

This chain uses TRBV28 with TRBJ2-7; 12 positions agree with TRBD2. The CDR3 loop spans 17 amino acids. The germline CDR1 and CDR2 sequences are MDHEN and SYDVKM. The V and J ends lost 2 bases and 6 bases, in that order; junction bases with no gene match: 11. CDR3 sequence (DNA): TGTGCCAGCAGTTTAAGCCGACCGACTAGCGGGAGAAGCGAGCAGTACTTC. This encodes CASSLSRPTSGRSEQYF.